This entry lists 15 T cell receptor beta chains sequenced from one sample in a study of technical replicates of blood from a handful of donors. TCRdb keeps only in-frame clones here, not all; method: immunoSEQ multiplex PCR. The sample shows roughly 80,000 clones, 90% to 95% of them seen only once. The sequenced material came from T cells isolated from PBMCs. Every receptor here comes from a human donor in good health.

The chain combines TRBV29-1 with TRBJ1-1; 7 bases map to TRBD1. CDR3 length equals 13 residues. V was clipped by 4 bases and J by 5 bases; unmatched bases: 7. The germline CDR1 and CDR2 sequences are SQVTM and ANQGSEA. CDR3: CSVGAGGDTEAFF. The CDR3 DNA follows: TGCAGCGTTGGGGCAGGGGGTGATACTGAAGCTTTCTTT.

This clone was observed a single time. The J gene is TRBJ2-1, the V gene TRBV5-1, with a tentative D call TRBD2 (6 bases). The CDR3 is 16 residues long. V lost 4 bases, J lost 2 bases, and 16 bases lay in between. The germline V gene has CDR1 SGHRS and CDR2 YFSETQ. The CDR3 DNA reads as TGCGCCAGCAGCCTTTCCCTCGGGGGAGCCTACAATGAGCAGTTCTTC. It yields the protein CASSLSLGGAYNEQFF.

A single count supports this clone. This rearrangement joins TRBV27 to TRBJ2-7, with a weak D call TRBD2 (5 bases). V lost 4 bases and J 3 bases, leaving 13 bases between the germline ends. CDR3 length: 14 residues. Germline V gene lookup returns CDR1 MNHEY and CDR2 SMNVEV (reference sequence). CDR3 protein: CASSYGLLRYEQYF. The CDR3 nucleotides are TGTGCCAGCAGTTACGGACTGCTGCGCTACGAGCAGTACTTC.

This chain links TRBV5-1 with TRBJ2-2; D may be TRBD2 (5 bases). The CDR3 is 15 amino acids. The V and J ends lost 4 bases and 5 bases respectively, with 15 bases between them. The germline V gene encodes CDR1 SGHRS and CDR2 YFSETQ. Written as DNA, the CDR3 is TGCGCCAGCAGCCCCCCATTAGGCGGGACCGGGGAGCTGTTTTTT. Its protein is CASSPPLGGTGELFF.

The CDR3 DNA reads TGTGCCAGCAGTTGGGGGACAGCCACAGATACGCAGTATTTT. Protein product: CASSWGTATDTQYF. The V gene is TRBV27, the J gene TRBJ2-3; 7 nucleotides match TRBD1. The CDR3 sequence is 14 residues long. J gave up 2 bases and V 4 bases, and 3 bases lay outside the gene matches. In germline, CDR1 is MNHEY, CDR2 SMNVEV (reference sequence).

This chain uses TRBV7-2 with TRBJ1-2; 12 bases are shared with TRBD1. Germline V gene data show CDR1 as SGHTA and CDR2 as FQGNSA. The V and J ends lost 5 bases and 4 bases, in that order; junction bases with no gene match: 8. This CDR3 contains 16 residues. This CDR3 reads CASSRGQGASLYGYTF. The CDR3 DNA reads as TGTGCCAGCAGCAGGGGACAGGGGGCGTCTCTCTATGGCTACACCTTC. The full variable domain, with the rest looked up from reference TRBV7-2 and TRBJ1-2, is GAGVSQSPSNKVTEKGKDVELRCDPISGHTALYWYRQSLGQGLEFLIYFQGNSAPDKSGLPSDRFSAERTGGSVSTLTIQRTQQEDSAVYLCASSRGQGASLYGYTFGSGTRLTVV.

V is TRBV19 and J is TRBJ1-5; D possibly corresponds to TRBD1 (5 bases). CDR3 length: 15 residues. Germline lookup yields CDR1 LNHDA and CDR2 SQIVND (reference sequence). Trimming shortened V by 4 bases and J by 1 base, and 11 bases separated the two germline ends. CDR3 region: CASSTLGGSNQPQHF. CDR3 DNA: TGTGCCAGTAGTACCCTCGGGGGAAGCAATCAGCCCCAGCATTTT. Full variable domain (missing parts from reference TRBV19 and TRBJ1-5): DGGITQSPKYLFRKEGQNVTLSCEQNLNHDAMYWYRQDPGQGLRLIYYSQIVNDFQKGDIAEGYSVSREKKESFPLTVTSAQKNPTAFYLCASSTLGGSNQPQHFGDGTRLSIL.

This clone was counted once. Here the CDR3 reads CASSVVAGVRNEQFF. The DNA of the CDR3 is TGTGCCAGCAGCGTAGTAGCGGGAGTTCGCAATGAGCAGTTCTTC. The genes are TRBV9 and TRBJ2-1, with 9 bases fitting TRBD2. J gave up 6 bases and V 0 bases, and 4 bases lay outside the gene matches. Germline loops: CDR1 SGDLS, CDR2 YYNGEE. The CDR3 has 15 amino acids.

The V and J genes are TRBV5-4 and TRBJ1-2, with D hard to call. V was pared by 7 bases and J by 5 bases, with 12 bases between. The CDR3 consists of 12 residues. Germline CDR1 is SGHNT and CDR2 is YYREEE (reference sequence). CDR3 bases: TGTGCCAGCGCGCAGGTTGGGTATGGCTACACCTTC. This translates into CASAQVGYGYTF.

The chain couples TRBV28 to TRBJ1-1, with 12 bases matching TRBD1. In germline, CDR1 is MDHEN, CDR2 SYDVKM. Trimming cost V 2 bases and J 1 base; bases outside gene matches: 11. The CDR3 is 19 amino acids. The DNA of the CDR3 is TGTGCCAGCAGTTTAAGTACCGGGACAGGGGGCGCAAAGAACACTGAAGCTTTCTTT. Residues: CASSLSTGTGGAKNTEAFF.

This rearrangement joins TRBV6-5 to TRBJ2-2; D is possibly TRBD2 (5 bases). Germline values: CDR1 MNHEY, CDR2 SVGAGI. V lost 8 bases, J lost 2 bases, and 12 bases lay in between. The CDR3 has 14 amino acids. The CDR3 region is CASRAGGNTGELFF. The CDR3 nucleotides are TGTGCCAGCCGGGCGGGTGGAAACACCGGGGAGCTGTTTTTT.

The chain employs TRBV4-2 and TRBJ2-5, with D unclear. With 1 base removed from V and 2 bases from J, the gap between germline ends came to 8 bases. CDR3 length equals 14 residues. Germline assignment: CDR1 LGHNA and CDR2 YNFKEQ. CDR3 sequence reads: CASSQVVSQETQYF. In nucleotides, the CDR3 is TGTGCCAGCAGCCAAGTCGTCTCTCAAGAGACCCAGTACTTC.

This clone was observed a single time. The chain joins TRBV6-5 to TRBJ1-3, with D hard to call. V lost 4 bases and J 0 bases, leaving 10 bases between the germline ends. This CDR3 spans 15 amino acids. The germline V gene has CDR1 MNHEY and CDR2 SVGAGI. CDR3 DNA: TGTGCCAGCAGTTCCGTTTTTAGCTCTGGAAACACCATATATTTT. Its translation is CASSSVFSSGNTIYF.

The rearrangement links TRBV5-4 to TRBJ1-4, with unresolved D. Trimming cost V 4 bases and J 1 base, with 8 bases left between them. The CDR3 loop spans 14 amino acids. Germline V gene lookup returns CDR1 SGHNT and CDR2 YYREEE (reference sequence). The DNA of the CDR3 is TGTGCCAGCAGCCAGGAAGGAACTAATGAAAAACTGTTTTTT. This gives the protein CASSQEGTNEKLFF.

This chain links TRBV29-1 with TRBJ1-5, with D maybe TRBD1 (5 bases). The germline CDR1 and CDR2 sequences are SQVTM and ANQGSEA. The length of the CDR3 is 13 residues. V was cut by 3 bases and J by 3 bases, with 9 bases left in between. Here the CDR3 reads CSVEQGNNQPQHF. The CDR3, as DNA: TGCAGCGTTGAGCAGGGCAACAATCAGCCCCAGCATTTT.